Shown below are 24 T cell receptor beta chains from a single sample sequenced in a study of T cells in Graves' hyperthyroidism and ophthalmopathy. The CDR3 regions of TCR beta were amplified from RNA transcripts. Primed by the HTBI set, a first-round RT-PCR was run on the TCR CDR3. From the multiplex PCR reads, TCRdb called clonotypes with MiXCR, one entry per CDR3 protein. Of over 400,000 distinct CDR3 sequences listed, approximately 23% are singletons. The source material was blood. These receptors all come from a woman aged 65 to 85 with Graves' ophthalmopathy.

This clonotype was observed many times. The chain recombines TRBV28 with TRBJ2-7; D perhaps matches TRBD2 (6 bases). Trimming shortened V by 6 bases and J by 7 bases, and 19 bases separated the two germline ends. Per germline, CDR1 MDHEN and CDR2 SYDVKM. The CDR3 totals 14 residues. The CDR3, as DNA: TGTGCCAGCAGAGCCCCGGGACTTACCCTTGAGCAGTACTTC. Its translation: CASRAPGLTLEQYF.

The chain carries TRBV7-9 and TRBJ2-3; no reliable D call. Looked up from germline, CDR1 is SEHNR and CDR2 is FQNEAQ (reference sequence). CDR3 length: 15 amino acids. V shed 6 bases and J shed 5 bases, with 18 bases lying between them. The CDR3 sequence is CASRALHSEGDTQYF. The CDR3 bases are TGTGCCAGCAGAGCCCTACACTCGGAAGGAGATACGCAGTATTTT.

The chain has TRBV9 and TRBJ2-7; no clear D. V was cut by 0 bases and J by 5 bases, with 9 bases left in between. This CDR3 is built from 13 residues. Germline values: CDR1 SGDLS, CDR2 YYNGEE. CDR3 in DNA: TGTGCCAGCAGCGTAGGGCCGGATAACGAGCAGTACTTC. It encodes CASSVGPDNEQYF.

The chain combines TRBV29-1 with TRBJ1-2; possibly TRBD1 for D (6 bases). Trimming cost V 5 bases and J 4 bases, with 8 bases left between them. CDR3 size: 11 residues. Looked up from germline, CDR1 is SQVTM and CDR2 is ANQGSEA. CDR3 sequence reads: CSVQQGYGYTF. CDR3 DNA sequence: TGCAGCGTTCAACAGGGCTATGGCTACACCTTC.

This chain connects TRBV4-2 to TRBJ2-1; 13 bases are a match to TRBD2. V lost 0 bases and J lost 12; bases outside the gene matches: 14. Germline V gene data show CDR1 as LGHNA and CDR2 as YNFKEQ. This CDR3 is built from 18 residues. In nucleotides, the CDR3 is TGTGCCAGCAGCCAAGAACTCTCAGGACTAGCGGGAGCAATGGGGCAGTTCTTC. Translated, it gives CASSQELSGLAGAMGQFF.

The chain employs TRBV20-1 and TRBJ2-3, with D perhaps matching TRBD2 (6 bases). The germline V gene encodes CDR1 DFQATT and CDR2 SNEGSKA (reference sequence). The CDR3 totals 12 residues. V was shortened by 7 bases and J by 5 bases, with 13 bases between the two germline ends. The CDR3 nucleotides read TGCAGTGACGGGGGAATGGGAGATACGCAGTATTTT. Translating gives CSDGGMGDTQYF.

This clonotype was seen a handful of times. The chain recombines TRBV15 with TRBJ1-3, with a possible D match to TRBD1 (5 bases). Trimming shortened V by 3 bases and J by 0 bases, and 15 bases separated the two germline ends. The germline V gene has CDR1 LNHNV and CDR2 YYDKDF (reference sequence). The CDR3 totals 17 residues. CDR3 sequence (DNA): TGTGCCACCAGCAGCTTCGGGGGGTTGGGCTCTGGAAACACCATATATTTT. Its protein is CATSSFGGLGSGNTIYF.

The V call is TRBV10-3, the J call TRBJ1-3; D unclear. Germline CDR1 reads ENHRY; CDR2 reads SYGVKD. The CDR3 runs to 16 residues. Trimming removed 0 bases from V and 0 bases from J, with 9 bases in between. CDR3 region: CAISESMVNSGNTIYF. The CDR3, as DNA: TGTGCCATCAGTGAGTCGATGGTTAACTCTGGAAACACCATATATTTT.

This clonotype was detected only a few times. The J gene is TRBJ2-1, the V gene TRBV29-1; 12 nucleotides line up with TRBD1. Germline V gene data show CDR1 as SQVTM and CDR2 as ANQGSEA. V lost 3 bases and J lost 7; bases outside the gene matches: 7. The CDR3 runs to 15 residues. As DNA, the CDR3 is TGCAGCGTTGACCCGGGACAGGGGGCGCAAAATGAGCAGTTCTTC. Translated, it gives CSVDPGQGAQNEQFF.

This clonotype has more than one count but fewer than ten. The CDR3: CASSQAATGNTIYF. The CDR3 DNA is TGTGCCAGCAGCCAGGCGGCGACTGGAAACACCATATATTTT. V usage is TRBV2 and J usage is TRBJ1-3; D call uncertain. The CDR3 loop spans 14 amino acids. Deletions cut 6 bases from V and 2 bases from J, with 11 bases between. The germline CDR1 and CDR2 sequences are SNHLY and FYNNEI. Looking up the rest from reference TRBV2 and TRBJ1-3 gives the full variable domain: EPEVTQTPSHQVTQMGQEVILRCVPISNHLYFYWYRQILGQKVEFLVSFYNNEISEKSEIFDDQFSVERPDGSNFTLKIRSTKLEDSAMYFCASSQAATGNTIYFGEGSWLTVV.

This clonotype was picked up many times. This chain connects TRBV28 to TRBJ2-5; tentative D call: TRBD1 (5 bases). The CDR3 has 17 residues. CDR1 is MDHEN, CDR2 SYDVKM, per germline. V dropped 6 bases and J dropped 5 bases, with 25 bases sitting between them. The CDR3 loop reads CASRTRPPSRGRETQYF. The DNA of the CDR3 is TGTGCCAGCAGAACTCGCCCCCCCAGTAGGGGCAGGGAGACCCAGTACTTC. Combining the CDR3 with reference TRBV28 and TRBJ2-5 gives the whole variable domain DVKVTQSSRYLVKRTGEKVFLECVQDMDHENMFWYRQDPGLGLRLIYFSYDVKMKEKGDIPEGYSVSREKKERFSLILESASTNQTSMYLCASRTRPPSRGRETQYFGPGTRLLVL.

This clonotype was picked up a small number of times. This chain joins TRBV30 and TRBJ2-3, with 12 bases identical to TRBD2. This CDR3 contains 15 residues. Germline-derived CDR1 and CDR2 are GTSNPN and SVGIG (reference sequence). V dropped 3 bases and J dropped 4; count of bases not matched to a gene: 5. The CDR3 is CAWRPTSGRSDTQYF. The CDR3 DNA sequence: TGTGCCTGGAGACCGACTAGCGGGAGATCAGATACGCAGTATTTT. Based on the CDR3 plus reference TRBV30 and TRBJ2-3, the full variable domain is SQTIHQWPATLVQPVGSPLSLECTVEGTSNPNLYWYRQAAGRGLQLLFYSVGIGQISSEVPQNLSASRPQDRQFILSSKKLLLSDSGFYLCAWRPTSGRSDTQYFGPGTRLTVL.

V is TRBV5-1 and J is TRBJ2-2; 10 bases are a match to TRBD2. V gave up 3 bases and J gave up 7 bases; unmatched junction bases: 6. Germline CDR1 SGHRS, CDR2 YFSETQ. The length of the CDR3 is 15 residues. The CDR3 loop reads CASSYSGRPGGELFF. CDR3 bases: TGCGCCAGCAGCTATAGCGGGAGGCCAGGCGGGGAGCTGTTTTTT.

This clonotype showed up just once. V gene TRBV7-2 combines with J gene TRBJ2-3; TRBD2 matches 12 bases. This CDR3 is 15 amino acids long. V trimming: 5 bases; J trimming: 10 bases; junction bases outside the gene matches: 10. CDR1 is SGHTA, CDR2 FQGNSA, per germline. The CDR3: CASSGLGLAGLSQYF. The CDR3 DNA follows: TGTGCCAGCAGCGGCCTGGGACTAGCGGGCTTATCGCAGTATTTT.

This clonotype was counted at least ten times. This sequence joins TRBV27 and TRBJ1-1, with TRBD1 as a possible D gene (6 bases). The CDR3 extends over 15 amino acids. Deletions cut 7 bases from V and 10 bases from J, with 25 bases between. Looked up from germline, CDR1 is MNHEY and CDR2 is SMNVEV (reference sequence). Here the CDR3 reads CASMGLPLTRGAAFF. For the CDR3, the DNA is TGTGCCAGCATGGGTTTACCACTGACTCGGGGGGCAGCTTTCTTT.

The chain has TRBV7-3 and TRBJ1-2, with D hard to call. CDR3 size: 13 residues. Trimming left V 5 bases short and J 4 bases short, with 11 bases between. Germline CDR1 and CDR2: SGHTA and FQGTGA. CDR3 nucleotides: TGTGCCAGCAGCCCAGCAGGAATCTATGGCTACACCTTC. Its protein is CASSPAGIYGYTF.

The chain recombines TRBV12-3 or TRBV12-4 with TRBJ2-1; perhaps D is TRBD1 or TRBD2 (6 bases each). This CDR3 is 15 amino acids long. Deletions cut 7 bases from V and 5 bases from J, with 18 bases between. Written as DNA, the CDR3 is TGTGCCAGCACCAGAGGGGGGCAGAAACACAATGAGCAGTTCTTC. Translating gives CASTRGGQKHNEQFF.

The chain has TRBV27 and TRBJ2-1; the match to TRBD2 covers 9 bases. V gave up 5 bases and J gave up 6 bases; unmatched junction bases: 17. Germline CDR1 MNHEY, CDR2 SMNVEV (reference sequence). The CDR3 is made up of 18 amino acids. The CDR3, as DNA: TGTGCCAGCAGTCCTCTAGGGGCGGGAGGGAGCATATTCAATGAGCAGTTCTTC. This encodes CASSPLGAGGSIFNEQFF.

This clonotype occurred a few times. The CDR3 DNA follows: TGTGCCAGTACGGACTCGGACAGGGGAAGATCACCCCTCCACTTT. Residues: CASTDSDRGRSPLHF. The rearrangement links TRBV19 to TRBJ1-6; 9 bases agree with TRBD1. The V and J ends lost 7 bases and 10 bases, in that order; junction bases with no gene match: 11. The CDR3 sequence is 15 residues long. From germline, CDR1 is LNHDA and CDR2 SQIVND (reference sequence).

This clonotype was found many times. The V and J genes are TRBV18 and TRBJ1-2, with 7 bases lining up with TRBD1. Germline loops: CDR1 KGHSH, CDR2 LQKENI. This CDR3 has 14 residues. J lost 3 bases, V lost 6 bases, and 7 bases had no gene match. CDR3 in amino acids: CASSDRDSYYGYTF. CDR3 nucleotides: TGTGCCAGCTCGGACCGGGACAGCTACTATGGCTACACCTTC. Drawing the rest from reference TRBV18 and TRBJ1-2, the complete variable domain is NAGVMQNPRHLVRRRGQEARLRCSPMKGHSHVYWYRQLPEEGLKFMVYLQKENIIDESGMPKERFSAEFPKEGPSILRIQQVVRGDSAAYFCASSDRDSYYGYTFGSGTRLTVV.

This clonotype appeared a few times. The chain couples TRBV5-1 to TRBJ2-1, with D possibly being TRBD1 or TRBD2 (5 bases each). This CDR3 has 15 amino acids. Germline V gene lookup returns CDR1 SGHRS and CDR2 YFSETQ. V was clipped by 0 bases and J by 8 bases, with 15 bases between them. DNA of the CDR3: TGCGCCAGCAGCTTGGCTACCCAGAGGGGCGATGAGCAGTTCTTC. It translates to CASSLATQRGDEQFF.

This clonotype was picked up a small number of times. In DNA form, the CDR3 reads TGTGCCAGCAGCTTGGGACAGGGAATCGAAGAGACCCAGTACTTC. It yields the protein CASSLGQGIEETQYF. The chain carries TRBV7-9 and TRBJ2-5, with 9 bases identical to TRBD1. Germline V gene sequence: CDR1 SEHNR, CDR2 FQNEAQ (reference sequence). The CDR3 spans 15 residues. Trimming took 3 bases from V and 3 from J; bases not matched to a gene: 5.

The sample holds a few counts of this clonotype. The chain recombines TRBV6-5 with TRBJ2-7; no reliable D call. V was clipped by 2 bases and J by 2 bases, with 7 bases between them. CDR1 MNHEY and CDR2 SVGAGI come from the germline V gene. This CDR3 comprises 13 residues. Written as DNA, the CDR3 is TGTGCCAGCAGTTACCCAGGCGCCTACGAGCAGTACTTC. It specifies CASSYPGAYEQYF.

This CDR3 is CATSDPSRDPTYGYTF. The CDR3 nucleotides read TGTGCCACCAGTGATCCGTCCCGGGACCCTACCTATGGCTACACCTTC. V and J are TRBV24-1 and TRBJ1-2, with D perhaps TRBD1 (5 bases). Germline CDR1 KGHDR, CDR2 SFDVKD. The CDR3 totals 16 residues. With 3 bases removed from V and 4 bases from J, the gap between germline ends came to 17 bases.